This entry lists 20 T cell receptor beta chains sequenced from one sample in a study of response to subunit inactivated influenza vaccine. MiXCR, run by TCRdb on the RT-PCR reads, gives a single entry per CDR3 protein. The sample lists 400,000 to 650,000 distinct CDR3 sequences; 6% to 9% were seen once. Sample: PBMCs from blood, taken approximately 25 months after vaccination. The receptors come from a man aged 50 to 69 who received an inactivated influenza vaccine.

The chain links TRBV11-2 to TRBJ2-5; no clear D gene. Germline V gene sequence: CDR1 SGHAT, CDR2 FQNNGV. This CDR3 is 12 amino acids long. The V and J ends lost 0 bases and 5 bases respectively, with 4 bases between them. For the CDR3, the DNA is TGTGCCAGCAGCTTAGATATGGAGACCCAGTACTTC. This gives the protein CASSLDMETQYF.

This clonotype was seen a few times. The chain couples TRBV7-3 to TRBJ2-3; D is possibly TRBD2 (6 bases). The CDR3 contains 16 residues. Germline assignment: CDR1 SGHTA and CDR2 FQGTGA. V was cut by 1 base and J by 0 bases, with 11 bases left in between. The CDR3 DNA reads as TGTGCCAGCAGCTTAAGAATTGGGACTAGCACAGATACGCAGTATTTT. This gives the protein CASSLRIGTSTDTQYF.

Ten or more counts support this clonotype. The chain uses TRBV10-3 and TRBJ2-2; 10 bases fit TRBD1. The germline gives CDR1 ENHRY, CDR2 SYGVKD. The CDR3 has 17 residues. V trimming: 7 bases; J trimming: 5 bases; junction bases outside the gene matches: 13. For the CDR3, the DNA is TGTGCCATCACTTTGGGTCCGGGACAGGGGAATACCGGGGAGCTGTTTTTT. It translates to CAITLGPGQGNTGELFF.

The V call is TRBV24-1, the J call TRBJ2-3; D may match TRBD1 or TRBD2 (6 bases each). V lost 0 bases to trimming and J lost 10 bases, with 16 bases between them. The CDR3 runs to 15 residues. Germline CDR1 reads KGHDR; CDR2 reads SFDVKD. The CDR3 DNA is TGTGCCACCAGTGATTTGCGGTCAGGGGAGGATGCGCAGTATTTT. Its protein is CATSDLRSGEDAQYF.

On this clonotype: This may come from a read error, since a much larger clone is one base off. The chain employs TRBV20-1 and TRBJ2-7, with TRBD1 as a possible D gene (5 bases). Per the germline V gene, CDR1 is DFQATT and CDR2 is SNEGSKA (reference sequence). CDR3 length: 14 residues. DNA for the CDR3: TGCAGTGCTAGAGATCAGGGAAGGGGTAACGAGCAGAACTTC. It codes for CSARDQGRGNEQNF.

This clonotype was observed a few times. The rearrangement uses TRBV4-3 and TRBJ1-1, with unresolved D. Trimming shortened V by 2 bases and J by 4 bases, and 8 bases separated the two germline ends. The CDR3 runs 13 residues. CDR1 and CDR2 (germline): LGHNA, YSLEER. CDR3 nucleotides: TGCGCCAGCAGCCAATCCGAGACCACTGAAGCTTTCTTT. It specifies CASSQSETTEAFF.

A few counts support this clonotype. The DNA for the CDR3 is TGCGCCAGCAGCCACCGGCGGGGGGATTTGAACGAGCAGTACTTC. It translates to CASSHRRGDLNEQYF. The chain recombines TRBV4-1 with TRBJ2-7; 8 bases fit TRBD2. The germline CDR1 and CDR2 sequences are MGHRA and YSYEKL. J gave up 5 bases and V 3 bases, and 9 bases lay outside the gene matches. This CDR3 region has 15 residues.

This clonotype was seen a few times. The chain has TRBV3-1 and TRBJ1-3; D unclear. Looked up from germline, CDR1 is LGHDT and CDR2 is YNNKEL (reference sequence). CDR3 length: 11 residues. V was trimmed by 6 bases and J by 4 bases, leaving 4 bases between them. The CDR3 coding sequence is TGTGCCAGCAGGATAGGAAACACCATATATTTT. It codes for CASRIGNTIYF.

This clonotype was recorded many times. CDR3 sequence (DNA): TGTGCCAGCAGCAAAGCCGGGGGCAGCCTCTACTATGGCTACACCTTC. It yields the protein CASSKAGGSLYYGYTF. The chain combines TRBV7-9 with TRBJ1-2, with D maybe TRBD1 (6 bases). Germline CDR1 reads SEHNR; CDR2 reads FQNEAQ (reference sequence). The CDR3 consists of 16 residues. Between the trimmed V and J ends, which lost 5 bases and 3 bases, there was a span of 19 bases.

This clonotype has just a few counts. This sequence joins TRBV11-2 and TRBJ2-7; D unclear. The CDR3 contains 17 residues. Trimming cost V 2 bases and J 4 bases, with 21 bases left between them. The V gene's germline CDR1 is SGHAT and CDR2 FQNNGV. DNA for the CDR3: TGTGCCAGCAGCTTAAATTCCGCGGCACAAGGGAAATACGAGCAGTACTTC. Protein product: CASSLNSAAQGKYEQYF. Variable domain in full (rest from reference TRBV11-2 and TRBJ2-7): EAGVAQSPRYKIIEKRQSVAFWCNPISGHATLYWYQQILGQGPKLLIQFQNNGVVDDSQLPKDRFSAERLKGVDSTLKIQPAKLEDSAVYLCASSLNSAAQGKYEQYFGPGTRLTVT.

This clonotype was found many times. This sequence joins TRBV20-1 and TRBJ2-2, with D maybe TRBD2 (5 bases). CDR1 DFQATT and CDR2 SNEGSKA come from the germline V gene (reference sequence). The CDR3 extends over 14 amino acids. With 3 bases removed from V and 3 bases from J, the gap between germline ends came to 11 bases. CDR3 DNA sequence: TGCAGTGCTAGTCTCGGGATGTACACCGGGGAGCTGTTTTTT. Its protein is CSASLGMYTGELFF.

On this clonotype: Sequence at one end of the junction differs from germline and may be a read error. The gene calls are TRBV28 and TRBJ1-1; D is uncertain. CDR1 and CDR2 from the germline V gene are MDHEN and SYDVKM. The CDR3 runs to 12 residues. CDR3 loop: CASNLVPTEAFF. CDR3 DNA sequence: TGTGCCAGCAATTTAGTCCCCACTGAAGCTTTCTTT.

This clonotype occurred many times. The J gene is TRBJ2-3, the V gene TRBV20-1; 11 nucleotides line up with TRBD2. The CDR3 totals 14 residues. The V segment lost 5 bases and the J segment 4 bases; nucleotides outside the gene matches: 5. Germline CDR1 DFQATT, CDR2 SNEGSKA (reference sequence). CDR3 nucleotide sequence: TGCAGTGCTTTTAGCGGGGGGGCCTCAGATACGCAGTATTTT. This sequence encodes CSAFSGGASDTQYF.

The sample holds a few counts of this clonotype. V and J are TRBV5-1 and TRBJ2-7; 7 nucleotides match TRBD1. CDR1 and CDR2 from the germline V gene are SGHRS and YFSETQ. The CDR3 is 14 residues long. V dropped 4 bases and J dropped 7; count of bases not matched to a gene: 11. CDR3 nucleotides: TGCGCCAGCAGCCCGACAGGGACCCTGAGGGAGCAGTACTTC. This encodes CASSPTGTLREQYF.

This clonotype has only a few counts. The chain uses TRBV9 and TRBJ2-2, with a possible D match to TRBD2 (5 bases). CDR3 size: 15 residues. The V gene lost 4 bases and the J gene lost 2 bases, with 12 bases spanning the gap. CDR1 is SGDLS, CDR2 YYNGEE, per germline. CDR3 region: CASSPRTSNTGELFF. DNA of the CDR3: TGTGCCAGCAGCCCAAGGACTTCAAACACCGGGGAGCTGTTTTTT.

This clonotype was recorded many times. This rearrangement joins TRBV7-2 to TRBJ1-5; possibly TRBD1 for D (5 bases). Germline V gene sequence: CDR1 SGHTA, CDR2 FQGNSA. V dropped 5 bases and J dropped 4 bases, with 9 bases sitting between them. This CDR3 is built from 13 residues. CDR3 DNA: TGTGCCAGCAGCCCACAGGAGAATCAGCCCCAGCATTTT. This encodes CASSPQENQPQHF. Full variable domain (outside the CDR3, taken from reference TRBV7-2 and TRBJ1-5): GAGVSQSPSNKVTEKGKDVELRCDPISGHTALYWYRQSLGQGLEFLIYFQGNSAPDKSGLPSDRFSAERTGGSVSTLTIQRTQQEDSAVYLCASSPQENQPQHFGDGTRLSIL.

The table lists this clonotype with many counts. The V call is TRBV12-3 or TRBV12-4, the J call TRBJ2-7, with 9 bases lining up with TRBD1. The CDR3 totals 15 residues. The junction had 9 bases not matched to a gene; V was cut back by 5 bases and J by 4 bases. The CDR3: CASSQPGTGIYEQYF. CDR3 sequence (DNA): TGTGCCAGCAGTCAGCCCGGGACAGGGATATACGAGCAGTACTTC.

This clonotype was detected only a few times. The chain combines TRBV20-1 with TRBJ2-1; 14 bases align to TRBD2. Trimming cost V 6 bases and J 9 bases; bases outside gene matches: 7. This CDR3 region has 14 residues. Germline V gives CDR1 DFQATT, CDR2 SNEGSKA (reference sequence). The chain's CDR3 is CSARGLAGVLEQFF. The CDR3 coding sequence is TGCAGTGCCAGGGGACTAGCGGGAGTTCTTGAGCAGTTCTTC.

This chain links TRBV20-1 with TRBJ1-6; 12 bases are a match to TRBD1. With V trimmed by 5 bases and J by 14 bases, 16 bases remained unmatched. Germline CDR1 reads DFQATT; CDR2 reads SNEGSKA (reference sequence). CDR3 size: 16 residues. The CDR3 protein is CSADPGTGGRYSTLHF. Here the CDR3 DNA reads TGCAGTGCTGACCCTGGGACAGGGGGCCGTTACTCGACCCTCCACTTT.

The table lists this clonotype with a few counts. This chain links TRBV6-4 with TRBJ2-1; maybe TRBD2 (5 bases). V was trimmed by 5 bases and J by 7 bases, leaving 12 bases between them. The CDR3 is 13 residues long. The germline CDR1 and CDR2 sequences are MRHNA and SNTAGT. CDR3 sequence reads: CASSQTSGNEQFF. CDR3 sequence (DNA): TGTGCCAGCAGTCAAACCAGCGGTAATGAGCAGTTCTTC.